This record covers a single T cell receptor (beta chain). TCRdb's table, derived via immunoSEQ multiplex PCR, lists solely in-frame clones and lacks some. The data hold about 70,000 clones, with more than 70% observed a single time. CDR1 and CDR2 (germline): SGHTA, FQGNSA. The CDR3 is 16 residues long. V lost 5 bases, J lost 1 base, and 7 bases stayed unmatched. This record belongs to a study of blood T cell repertoires in COVID-19. The sequence derives from a woman of 80 years or more with active or convalescent COVID-19. The J gene is TRBJ2-2, the V gene TRBV7-2, with 7 bases identical to TRBD1. Sequencing was performed on peripheral blood. The DNA for the CDR3 is TGTGCCAGCAGCCTCTGGGACAGCCTGAACACCGGGGAGCTGTTTTTT. Protein: CASSLWDSLNTGELFF.